The next 6 T cell receptor beta chains were all read from a single sample in a study of blood T cell repertoires in COVID-19. Profiled with immunoSEQ multiplex PCR; TCRdb holds only in-frame clones, not every one. The sample carries roughly 200,000 clones, approximately 83% recorded once. The specimen was PBMCs or T cells enriched from blood (not recorded which). All receptors derive from a woman between 40 and 50 years old with acute COVID-19.

A single count supports this clone. V usage is TRBV5-6 and J usage is TRBJ1-1; perhaps TRBD1 as D (5 bases). This CDR3 is built from 16 residues. Trimming took 0 bases from V and 1 from J, leaving 13 bases between them. Germline V gene sequence: CDR1 SGHDT, CDR2 YYEEEE. In DNA, the CDR3 is TGTGCCAGCAGCTTGGGGGCGCAGGGAAGGAACACTGAAGCTTTCTTT. This translates into CASSLGAQGRNTEAFF.

The chain couples TRBV5-1 to TRBJ2-5; TRBD2 is a possible D gene (6 bases). CDR3 length equals 15 residues. V gave up 4 bases and J gave up 5 bases, with 18 bases separating them. Germline assignment: CDR1 SGHRS and CDR2 YFSETQ. In DNA, the CDR3 is TGCGCCAGCAGCCCCTGGGCCCTTGGGGGGGAGACCCAGTACTTC. Its translation is CASSPWALGGETQYF.

The rearrangement uses TRBV11-2 and TRBJ2-2; 7 bases match TRBD1. Trimming at V came to 8 bases and at J to 4 bases, leaving 13 bases not matched to a gene. Germline V CDR1 and CDR2: SGHAT, FQNNGV. The CDR3 has 16 residues. The CDR3 sequence: CASETPRGRGTGELFF. In DNA, the CDR3 is TGTGCCAGCGAAACACCTAGGGGGCGCGGCACCGGGGAGCTGTTTTTT.

This clone appeared once. The rearrangement links TRBV4-1 to TRBJ1-5; 12 nucleotides match TRBD1. The trim removed 3 bases at V and 2 bases at J, leaving 5 bases unmatched. The CDR3 extends over 17 amino acids. Per germline, CDR1 MGHRA and CDR2 YSYEKL. In DNA, the CDR3 is TGCGCCAGCAGCCACCCCCGGGACAGGGGGCGCAATCAGCCCCAGCATTTT. Translating gives CASSHPRDRGRNQPQHF.

V and J are TRBV24-1 and TRBJ2-5; 10 bases match TRBD1. This CDR3 comprises 15 residues. The V segment lost 9 bases and the J segment 4 bases; nucleotides outside the gene matches: 10. Germline CDR1 and CDR2: KGHDR and SFDVKD. The CDR3 DNA sequence: TGTGCCACCGGGGACAGGGGCGGGTTGGGAGAGACCCAGTACTTC. Its translation is CATGDRGGLGETQYF.

The chain carries TRBV19 and TRBJ2-3; 10 bases fit TRBD2. The CDR3 is 16 amino acids. Losses at the gene ends were 6 bases for V and 7 bases for J; bases not matched to a gene: 13. CDR1 and CDR2 from the germline V gene are LNHDA and SQIVND (reference sequence). In DNA form, the CDR3 reads TGTGCCAGTAGCCTTCCTCTCGGGACTAGCGTAAATACGCAGTATTTT. It yields the protein CASSLPLGTSVNTQYF.